The 23 T cell receptor beta chains in this list originate from one sample, sequenced in a study of cytomegalovirus exposure and HLA in healthy donors. Vbeta (60) and Jbeta (13) primers were used in the PCR. Produced via immunoSEQ multiplex PCR; TCRdb's table is partial and in-frame only. The sample gives some 140,000 clones, around 81% of which show up once; around 6% is in the top ten. Sample: PBMCs. The receptors originated from a woman aged 40 to 49 in good health and CMV-seropositive.

The CDR3 sequence: CAAGRGISYEQYF. CDR3 sequence (DNA): TGTGCCGCGGGCCGAGGGATCTCCTACGAGCAGTACTTC. The rearrangement joins TRBV6-5 to TRBJ2-7, with D tentatively TRBD2 (5 bases). This CDR3 is 13 amino acids long. CDR1 is MNHEY and CDR2 is SVGAGI in the germline V gene. V dropped 11 bases and J dropped 0 bases, with 14 bases sitting between them.

The chain carries TRBV10-3 and TRBJ2-7, with 9 positions matching TRBD2. Germline V gives CDR1 ENHRY, CDR2 SYGVKD. V shed 6 bases and J 4 bases; nucleotides not matched to a gene: 4. CDR3 size: 13 residues. CDR3 sequence reads: CAIRGTSLYEQYF. The CDR3 bases are TGTGCCATCAGGGGGACTAGCCTTTACGAGCAGTACTTC.

In its sample, this clone was seen a few times. The chain carries TRBV11-1 and TRBJ2-7; 9 bases align to TRBD2. After removal of 5 bases from V and 2 bases from J, the junction contained 4 bases not matched to a gene. The CDR3 is made up of 14 amino acids. Germline V lookup: CDR1 SGHAT, CDR2 FQDESV (reference sequence). CDR3 DNA sequence: TGTGCCAGCAGCAGGACTAGCGTCGCCTACGAGCAGTACTTC. It encodes CASSRTSVAYEQYF.

A remark on this clone: This specimen includes other DNA sequences encoding the same CDR3. V usage is TRBV5-1 and J usage is TRBJ2-7; TRBD1 is a possible D gene (5 bases). Trimming took off 0 bases at V and 2 bases at J, with 9 bases between the two ends. Per germline, CDR1 SGHRS and CDR2 YFSETQ. There are 14 residues in the CDR3. CDR3 in amino acids: CASSLGGTAYEQYF. The CDR3 DNA is TGCGCCAGCAGCTTGGGGGGCACGGCCTACGAGCAGTACTTC.

The V call is TRBV10-2, the J call TRBJ2-1; tentatively, D is TRBD2 (6 bases). The germline V and J ends were trimmed by 9 bases and 8 bases, with 23 bases remaining between them. CDR3 length: 15 amino acids. Germline-derived CDR1 and CDR2 are WSHSY and SAAADI. CDR3 DNA: TGCGCCAGTTGGACGTGGGGAGGACATAGCGATGAGCAGTTCTTC. Its protein product is CASWTWGGHSDEQFF.

The CDR3 here is CASSAGTGGSETQYF. The CDR3 DNA reads as TGTGCCAGCAGTGCCGGGACAGGGGGCAGTGAGACCCAGTACTTC. The chain employs TRBV27 and TRBJ2-5; 12 bases agree with TRBD1. V lost 5 bases to trimming and J lost 5 bases; unmatched junction nucleotides: 6. This CDR3 has 15 amino acids. Germline V gives CDR1 MNHEY, CDR2 SMNVEV (reference sequence).

The chain uses TRBV30 and TRBJ2-1; 11 nucleotides line up with TRBD2. Losses at the gene ends were 4 bases for V and 6 bases for J; bases not matched to a gene: 8. This CDR3 spans 15 amino acids. The germline V gene encodes CDR1 GTSNPN and CDR2 SVGIG (reference sequence). CDR3 sequence reads: CAWTLLAGVRNEQFF. The CDR3 DNA follows: TGTGCCTGGACTCTACTAGCGGGAGTACGCAATGAGCAGTTCTTC.

The V call is TRBV4-2, the J call TRBJ1-5; maybe TRBD1 (5 bases). Trimming cost V 0 bases and J 2 bases, with 8 bases left between them. This CDR3 comprises 15 residues. Germline V gene data show CDR1 as LGHNA and CDR2 as YNFKEQ. Here the CDR3 reads CASSQDGRGNQPQHF. The CDR3 coding sequence is TGTGCCAGCAGCCAAGATGGCAGGGGCAATCAGCCCCAGCATTTT.

The chain has TRBV2 and TRBJ2-7; D is perhaps TRBD1 (5 bases). Per germline, CDR1 SNHLY and CDR2 FYNNEI. There are 13 residues in the CDR3. V lost 5 bases and J lost 5, with 13 bases in between. CDR3 amino acids: CASSSQGRNEQYF. The CDR3 nucleotides are TGTGCCAGCAGTAGCCAGGGTAGGAACGAGCAGTACTTC.

The chain combines TRBV18 with TRBJ2-7; TRBD1 agrees at 12 bases. This CDR3 contains 14 residues. Germline-derived CDR1 and CDR2 are KGHSH and LQKENI. With V trimmed by 6 bases and J by 4 bases, 4 bases remained unmatched. The CDR3 spells CASSTGQGAYEQYF. CDR3 sequence (DNA): TGTGCCAGCTCGACGGGACAGGGGGCTTACGAGCAGTACTTC.

The chain recombines TRBV30 with TRBJ2-3; 7 positions match TRBD1. Germline V gene lookup returns CDR1 GTSNPN and CDR2 SVGIG (reference sequence). The CDR3 has 14 amino acids. V dropped 2 bases and J dropped 2; count of bases not matched to a gene: 4. The CDR3 here is CAWSTGQITDTQYF. The CDR3 nucleotides are TGTGCCTGGAGTACGGGACAGATCACAGATACGCAGTATTTT.

The chain carries TRBV5-1 and TRBJ2-7; D possibly corresponds to TRBD2 (6 bases). Germline CDR1 and CDR2: SGHRS and YFSETQ. V shed 0 bases and J shed 6 bases, with 10 bases lying between them. The CDR3 has 13 amino acids. CDR3 amino acids: CASSLGGRLEQYF. CDR3 DNA sequence: TGCGCCAGCAGCTTGGGGGGGAGGCTCGAGCAGTACTTC. The full variable domain, completed using reference TRBV5-1 and TRBJ2-7, is KAGVTQTPRYLIKTRGQQVTLSCSPISGHRSVSWYQQTPGQGLQFLFEYFSETQRNKGNFPGRFSGRQFSNSRSEMNVSTLELGDSALYLCASSLGGRLEQYFGPGTRLTVT.

V gene TRBV19 combines with J gene TRBJ1-2; 10 nucleotides agree with TRBD1. CDR3 length: 14 amino acids. Losses at the gene ends were 6 bases for V and 8 bases for J; bases not matched to a gene: 9. Germline lookup yields CDR1 LNHDA and CDR2 SQIVND (reference sequence). The chain's CDR3 is CASRATDRGSGYTF. As DNA, the CDR3 is TGTGCCAGTAGGGCTACGGACAGGGGGAGCGGCTACACCTTC.

The genes are TRBV9 and TRBJ2-7; D might be TRBD2 (6 bases). The length of the CDR3 is 14 residues. Germline V lookup: CDR1 SGDLS, CDR2 YYNGEE. Trimming cost V 3 bases and J 4 bases, with 14 bases left between them. Here the CDR3 DNA reads TGTGCCAGCAGCGGCCGGGACTCTTTTTACGAGCAGTACTTC. Protein sequence: CASSGRDSFYEQYF. Combining the CDR3 with reference TRBV9 and TRBJ2-7 gives the whole variable domain DSGVTQTPKHLITATGQRVTLRCSPRSGDLSVYWYQQSLDQGLQFLIQYYNGEERAKGNILERFSAQQFPDLHSELNLSSLELGDSALYFCASSGRDSFYEQYFGPGTRLTVT.

The chain uses TRBV19 and TRBJ1-2; TRBD1 matches at 7 bases. CDR1 is LNHDA and CDR2 is SQIVND in the germline V gene (reference sequence). CDR3 length equals 15 residues. V shed 6 bases and J 8 bases; nucleotides not matched to a gene: 15. In DNA, the CDR3 is TGTGCCAGTAGCTTATACCCCGGGACAGACGACGGCTACACCTTC. Protein sequence: CASSLYPGTDDGYTF.

The chain recombines TRBV6-4 with TRBJ2-2; 11 positions match TRBD2. The CDR3 runs to 18 residues. Germline V lookup: CDR1 MRHNA, CDR2 SNTAGT. After removal of 3 bases from V and 2 bases from J, the junction contained 8 bases not matched to a gene. The CDR3 DNA follows: TGTGCCAGCAGTGAGAGGAGTCTAGCGGGAGGTAACACCGGGGAGCTGTTTTTT. Its protein product is CASSERSLAGGNTGELFF.

This chain joins TRBV29-1 and TRBJ1-5; D unclear. The ends were cut back, 2 bases at V and 1 base at J, with 6 bases in the middle. The germline CDR1 and CDR2 sequences are SQVTM and ANQGSEA. This CDR3 spans 13 amino acids. The CDR3 is CSVEWRSNQPQHF. The DNA for the CDR3 is TGCAGCGTTGAATGGCGGAGCAATCAGCCCCAGCATTTT.

V is TRBV19 and J is TRBJ1-2; 9 nucleotides match TRBD1. The CDR3 is 14 amino acids. CDR1 is LNHDA, CDR2 SQIVND, per germline (reference sequence). J gave up 7 bases and V 7 bases, and 10 bases lay outside the gene matches. Here the CDR3 reads CASTLQGARGGYTF. The CDR3 bases are TGTGCCAGTACTCTACAGGGGGCGCGCGGTGGCTACACCTTC.

The V call is TRBV18, the J call TRBJ2-7; 8 bases match TRBD2. The CDR3 contains 16 residues. Trimming cost V 4 bases and J 2 bases; bases outside gene matches: 10. CDR1 and CDR2 from the germline V gene are KGHSH and LQKENI. The CDR3 bases are TGTGCCAGCTCACGCGGGGGGATAGCGGGAACCTACGAGCAGTACTTC. Translating it yields CASSRGGIAGTYEQYF.

This chain links TRBV5-1 with TRBJ2-3, with TRBD2 identical over 7 bases. Germline V lookup: CDR1 SGHRS, CDR2 YFSETQ. The trim removed 1 base at V and 3 bases at J, leaving 8 bases unmatched. The CDR3 has 16 amino acids. CDR3 sequence: CASSLKIAGTTDTQYF. The DNA for the CDR3 is TGCGCCAGCAGCTTGAAAATAGCGGGCACAACAGATACGCAGTATTTT.

This clone came up once. The chain carries TRBV5-5 and TRBJ1-1; D ambiguous. The CDR3 covers 15 residues. Trimming took off 2 bases at V and 4 bases at J, with 15 bases between the two ends. CDR1 is SGHKS, CDR2 YYEKEE, per germline (reference sequence). Here the CDR3 DNA reads TGTGCCAGCAGCTTTTGGGCGGCCGAGGGCACTGAAGCTTTCTTT. Protein sequence: CASSFWAAEGTEAFF.

The rearrangement links TRBV30 to TRBJ1-1; D remains ambiguous. Trimming removed 0 bases from V and 4 bases from J, with 12 bases in between. The CDR3 is 14 amino acids. The germline gives CDR1 GTSNPN, CDR2 SVGIG (reference sequence). This chain's CDR3 is CAWSVNPGATEAFF. The CDR3 bases are TGTGCCTGGAGTGTTAACCCGGGAGCCACTGAAGCTTTCTTT.

The chain uses TRBV29-1 and TRBJ2-5; 9 positions agree with TRBD1. The germline gives CDR1 SQVTM, CDR2 ANQGSEA. The CDR3 sequence is 13 residues long. V lost 3 bases to trimming and J lost 7 bases; unmatched junction nucleotides: 6. CDR3 sequence reads: CSVDGTGIGTQYF. The CDR3 DNA reads as TGCAGCGTTGACGGGACAGGGATCGGGACCCAGTACTTC.